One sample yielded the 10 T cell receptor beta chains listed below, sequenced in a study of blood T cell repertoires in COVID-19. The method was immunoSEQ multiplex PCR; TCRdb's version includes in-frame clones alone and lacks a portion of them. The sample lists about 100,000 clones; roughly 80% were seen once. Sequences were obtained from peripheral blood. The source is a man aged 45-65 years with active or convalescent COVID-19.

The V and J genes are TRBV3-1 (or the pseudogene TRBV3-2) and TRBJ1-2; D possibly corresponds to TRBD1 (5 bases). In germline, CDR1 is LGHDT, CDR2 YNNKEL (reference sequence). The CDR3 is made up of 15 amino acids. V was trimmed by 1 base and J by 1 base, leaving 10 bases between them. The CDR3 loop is CASSQAAQGNYGYTF. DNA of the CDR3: TGTGCCAGCAGCCAAGCTGCCCAGGGTAACTATGGCTACACCTTC.

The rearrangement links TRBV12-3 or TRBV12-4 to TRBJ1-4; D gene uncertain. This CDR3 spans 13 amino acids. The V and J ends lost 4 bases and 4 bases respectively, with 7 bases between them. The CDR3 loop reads CASSSNSNEKLFF. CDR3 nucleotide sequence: TGTGCCAGCAGTTCCAACAGTAATGAAAAACTGTTTTTT.

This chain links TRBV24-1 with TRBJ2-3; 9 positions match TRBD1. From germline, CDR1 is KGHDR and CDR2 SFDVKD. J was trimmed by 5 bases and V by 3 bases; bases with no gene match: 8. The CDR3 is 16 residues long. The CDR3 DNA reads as TGTGCCACCAGTGATCCCCGGGACAGGGAGGGAGATACGCAGTATTTT. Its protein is CATSDPRDREGDTQYF.

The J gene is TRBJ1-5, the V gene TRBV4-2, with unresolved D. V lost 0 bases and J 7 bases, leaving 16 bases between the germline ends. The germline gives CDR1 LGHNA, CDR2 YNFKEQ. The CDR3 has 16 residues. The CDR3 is CASSQDPWTAGQPQHF. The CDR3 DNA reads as TGTGCCAGCAGCCAAGACCCCTGGACGGCGGGGCAGCCCCAGCATTTT.

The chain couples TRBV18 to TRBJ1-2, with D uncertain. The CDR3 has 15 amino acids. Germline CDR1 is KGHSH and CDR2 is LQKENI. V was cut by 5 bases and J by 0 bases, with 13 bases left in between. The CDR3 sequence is CASSSNTNANYGYTF. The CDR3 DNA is TGTGCCAGCTCATCGAACACCAATGCTAACTATGGCTACACCTTC.

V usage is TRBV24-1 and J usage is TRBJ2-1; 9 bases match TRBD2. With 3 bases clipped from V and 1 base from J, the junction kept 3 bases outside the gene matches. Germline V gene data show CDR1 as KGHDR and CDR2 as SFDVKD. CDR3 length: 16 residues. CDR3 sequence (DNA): TGTGCCACCAGTGATGTGACTAGCGGATCCTACAATGAGCAGTTCTTC. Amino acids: CATSDVTSGSYNEQFF.

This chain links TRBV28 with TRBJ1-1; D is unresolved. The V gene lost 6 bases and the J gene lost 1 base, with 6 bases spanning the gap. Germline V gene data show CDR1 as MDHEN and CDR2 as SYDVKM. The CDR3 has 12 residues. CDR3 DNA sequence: TGTGCCAGCAGACGAGGGAACACTGAAGCTTTCTTT. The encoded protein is CASRRGNTEAFF.

CDR3 residues: CASSTGQYSNQPQHF. The CDR3 coding sequence is TGTGCCAGTAGTACCGGACAGTATAGCAATCAGCCCCAGCATTTT. The V gene is TRBV19, the J gene TRBJ1-5, with D possibly being TRBD1 (6 bases). The germline CDR1 and CDR2 sequences are LNHDA and SQIVND (reference sequence). The V gene lost 4 bases and the J gene lost 0 bases, with 10 bases spanning the gap. The CDR3 extends over 15 amino acids.

CDR3 nucleotide sequence: TGTGCCAGCAGTGAGACAGGGGCTTATACCGGGGAGCTGTTTTTT. Its protein product is CASSETGAYTGELFF. This chain links TRBV6-1 with TRBJ2-2, with 8 bases lining up with TRBD1. The CDR3 is 15 amino acids. The V gene's germline CDR1 is MNHNS and CDR2 SASEGT. The junction had 5 bases not matched to a gene; V was cut back by 3 bases and J by 5 bases.

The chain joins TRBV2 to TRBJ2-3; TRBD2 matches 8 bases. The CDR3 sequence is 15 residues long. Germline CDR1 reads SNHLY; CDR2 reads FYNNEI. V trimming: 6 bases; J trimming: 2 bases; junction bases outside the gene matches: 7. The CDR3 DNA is TGTGCCAGCAGCGCCGGGACTAGTCCCACAGATACGCAGTATTTT. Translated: CASSAGTSPTDTQYF.